This TCR beta chain was sequenced in a study of blood T cell repertoires in COVID-19. The germline V gene has CDR1 SGHAT and CDR2 FQDESV (reference sequence). Trimming pared 1 base from V and 1 base from J, leaving 12 bases between. This CDR3 region has 16 residues. Assay used: immunoSEQ multiplex PCR; TCRdb lists only in-frame clones, some missing. The data hold about 270,000 clones, with 86% observed a single time. This clonotype originated in a man in his forties or fifties with active or convalescent COVID-19. Sequencing used peripheral blood. The chain couples TRBV11-1 to TRBJ2-3; D is unresolved. The CDR3 loop reads CASSLGWWQGTDTQYF. The CDR3 bases are TGTGCCAGCAGCTTAGGGTGGTGGCAGGGCACAGATACGCAGTATTTT.